The present T cell receptor (beta chain) was sequenced within a study of beta chain features in type 1 diabetes (dated by TCRdb to the late 2010s). Background for the entire study: Mean age, gender distribution, total cell number and subset yield did not differ between patients and healthy donors. Across all samples, 107,917,701 sorted cells were examined, and cell number per subset correlated strongly with RNA yield. The study compared TCRB repertoires of sorted circulating CD4+ T cell subsets between recently diagnosed type 1 diabetes patients and matched healthy donors. Naive and central memory subsets were obtained from all 30 or so donors, but regulatory and stem cell-like memory subsets were isolated from only 8 patients and roughly 8 healthy donors.

The entire isolated RNA was reverse transcribed using the High Capacity cDNA Reverse Transcription Kit, and thus expressed TCRB transcripts were sequenced. Deep immunoSEQ sequencing was applied to naive, central memory and regulatory T cell samples, giving an average of approximately 3.8 million total reads per sample. After sorted cells were lysed in RLT buffer, RNA was extracted with DNase-treated RNeasy Micro or Mini kits, with the choice depending on cell number. Each cell subset was processed on its own to prevent cross-contamination, while patient and healthy donor samples were processed together. Using the immunoSEQ multiplex PCR, TCRB sequences were amplified from cDNA into 87-bp fragments spanning the CDR3 region. Sequencing of the amplicons was performed on the Illumina HiSeq platform. The authors' pipeline ran thus. PCR bias was corrected computationally using synthetic template baselines, and reads within Hamming distance 2 were collapsed, with unmergeable singletons discarded. By aligning reads against IMGT, V, D and J genes, CDR3 length, and insertions or deletions at six rearrangement sites were assigned. Clonotype counts were normalized to sorted cell number within each subset before computing true diversity and Gini coefficients with the tcR R package. Repertoire sharing was quantified using the overlap coefficient calculated on TCRB nucleotide sequences. Held by TCRdb, this immuneACCESS table contains in-frame sequences only and omits some clones. Under half of the omission traces to an unresolved V gene where checked; the cause of the rest is unknown. V and J calls and clone size are copied from that table; D and trimming were computed from the DNA. The sample data list some 370,000 clones, and over 8.5% of these were observed just once. The top ten constitute about 0.63% of the sample.

Worth noting for this clone: No antigen is known for it. No base quality values were provided; no much bigger clone lies one nucleotide off.

Overall study results and their limits: Fewer insertions and more nucleotide deletions at VDJ recombination sites were observed in patients with type 1 diabetes, implying thymic rearrangement abnormalities. A moderate but significant shortening of TCRB CDR3 length was observed in type 1 diabetes patients in all four CD4+ subsets. Because the HLA sub-analyses included only small numbers of individuals, any influence of HLA type on TCRB rearrangement was left unresolved. Naive, central memory and regulatory TCRB repertoires appeared to be more alike among patients than among healthy donors. Because cDNA was sequenced instead of genomic DNA, highly expressing activated cells could be over-represented, though the groups showed no difference in activation or CD3 levels. Shorter templates might be favored by PCR, yet because patient and control samples were amplified and corrected together, any such skew would affect both groups equally.

From each donor, a single peripheral blood sample of about 100 mL on average was drawn into heparinised tubes. A BD FACSAria II was used to sort naive, central memory, regulatory and stem cell-like memory CD4+ T cells with a panel that included CD45RO, CCR7, CD25, CD127, CD95 and CD27. Purity was above 95% for every sorted population. PBMCs were isolated right away by Lymphoprep density gradient centrifugation and were stained directly, without culture. So that batch effects would be minimized, each experiment stained and sorted samples in pairs, pairing one healthy donor with one patient. The junction carries 16 bases between V and J, which are trimmed by 4 bases and 9 bases respectively. Based on the germline V gene, the CDR1 and CDR2 sequences are SQVTM and ANQGSEA. Measured from the cysteine to the phenylalanine, the CDR3 is 14 residues long. The CDR3 DNA has 42 bases and is translated from base 1.

Input material: central memory CD4+ T cells from blood. This clonotype was obtained from a young man with type 1 diabetes. The rearrangement joined TRBV29-1 to TRBJ1-6; TRBD1 is possibly the D segment (6 matching bases). The CDR3 region: CSVGPRGVGSPLHF. Read as DNA, the sequence is TGCAGCGTTGGCCCGAGGGGGGTGGGTTCACCCCTCCACTTT. The CDR3, completed at both ends by the reference TRBV29-1 and TRBJ1-6 genes, gives the full variable domain SAVISQKPSRDICQRGTSLTIQCQVDSQVTMMFWYRQQPGQSLTLIATANQGSEATYESGFVIDKFPISRPNLTFSTLTVSNMSPEDSSIYLCSVGPRGVGSPLHFGNGTRLTVT.